This entry features one TCR beta chain sequence. The antigen is unknown. Described treatment: roughly 20 received Ad26.COV2.S at low or high dose, single or two shots; about 5 received placebo; per-sample allocation not given. Vaccine and placebo recipients were sampled on day 63 after the first injection. This record belongs to a study of Ad26.COV2.S vaccination and SARS-CoV-2 variants. The CDR3 sequence is 13 residues long. Per germline, CDR1 MDHEN and CDR2 SYDVKM. Between the trimmed V and J ends, which lost 4 bases and 2 bases, there was a span of 9 bases. Study-wide points: Comparable non-spike TCR breadth was observed in vaccine and placebo recipients. While placebo recipients had lower spike-specific TCR breadth, vaccine recipients had more.

Some clones are missing from TCRdb's copy, which holds only in-frame ones; the method was immunoSEQ multiplex PCR. This sample has more than 350,000 clones, with 75% to 95% found just once. The clonotype comes from a person aged 18 to 59 who received the Ad26.COV2.S COVID-19 vaccine or a placebo. The V call is TRBV28, the J call TRBJ2-7; possible D gene TRBD1, 6 bases. The sequencing here drew on peripheral blood, taken in a trial of Ad26.COV2.S vaccine versus placebo. The DNA for the CDR3 is TGTGCCAGCAGTTCGGACAGCACCTACGAGCAGTACTTC. Translation gives CASSSDSTYEQYF.